The 25 T cell receptor beta chains below come from one sample, sequenced in a study of T-cell reconstitution after alpha-beta-depleted transplantation in children. Researchers prepared the TCRbeta library using unique molecular identifiers, the study reports. TCRdb passed the PCR reads through MiXCR, listing each CDR3 protein once. The sample holds around 440,000 distinct CDR3 sequences; 10% to 13% are singletons and the top ten take about 2.1%. The sample here was PBMCs, taken before TCRalphabeta/CD19-depleted stem cell transplant. All receptors derive from a child between 2 and 9 years old with inherited bone marrow failure, due to receive a stem cell transplant.

At least ten counts were recorded for this clonotype. The V and J genes are TRBV7-2 and TRBJ1-2; D gene unclear. Trimming shortened V by 5 bases and J by 1 base, and 5 bases separated the two germline ends. CDR1 SGHTA and CDR2 FQGNSA come from the germline V gene. The CDR3 is 12 residues long. Here the CDR3 DNA reads TGTGCCAGCAGCCTCATTAACTATGGCTACACCTTC. Translating it yields CASSLINYGYTF.

This clonotype has a count of ten or more. The chain links TRBV27 to TRBJ2-7; 10 bases are shared with TRBD2. V shed 2 bases and J 2 bases; nucleotides not matched to a gene: 3. Germline CDR1 reads MNHEY; CDR2 reads SMNVEV (reference sequence). There are 15 residues in the CDR3. CDR3 in DNA: TGTGCCAGCAGTTTAAGGACTAGCGGCGCCTACGAGCAGTACTTC. It yields the protein CASSLRTSGAYEQYF.

This clonotype was picked up many times. Given the absence of the conserved phenylalanine or tryptophan at the CDR3 end, a read error is likely. The DNA is omitted, as the CDR3 cannot be located on it reliably, and the CDR3 follows TCRdb's listing. The rearrangement joins TRBV5-1 to TRBJ2-1; TRBD2 is taken as the D call from the table, unchecked against the DNA. The CDR3 adds up to 12 amino acids, both ends counted. Germline V CDR1 and CDR2: SGHRS, YFSETQ. The CDR3 protein is CASSPTSGSLTL.

This clonotype occurred many times. This CDR3 is CASSLRAFSYNEQFF. The CDR3 DNA reads TGTGCCAGCAGCCTGAGGGCTTTCTCCTACAATGAGCAGTTCTTC. The chain joins TRBV7-2 to TRBJ2-1; D is possibly TRBD2 (5 bases). This CDR3 is built from 15 residues. Looked up from germline, CDR1 is SGHTA and CDR2 is FQGNSA. V dropped 5 bases and J dropped 0 bases, with 11 bases sitting between them.

This clonotype has a count of ten or more. The chain couples TRBV4-3 to TRBJ2-2; TRBD2 is a possible D gene (7 bases). There are 15 residues in the CDR3. V gave up 1 base and J gave up 7 bases, with 13 bases separating them. Germline CDR1 reads LGHNA; CDR2 reads YSLEER. The CDR3 loop is CASSQAGGRIGELFF. The DNA of the CDR3 is TGCGCCAGCAGCCAAGCCGGGGGGCGAATCGGGGAGCTGTTTTTT.

This clonotype was seen repeatedly, ten times or more. The chain couples TRBV6-5 to TRBJ2-1; 7 bases line up with TRBD2. CDR1 MNHEY and CDR2 SVGAGI come from the germline V gene. The CDR3 length is 15 residues. V lost 4 bases to trimming and J lost 4 bases; unmatched junction nucleotides: 7. The CDR3 DNA reads TGTGCCAGCAGTTGGGGGTGGGAGGGGTACAATGAGCAGTTCTTC. Translating it yields CASSWGWEGYNEQFF.

This clonotype was seen a few times. The chain links TRBV6-2 or TRBV6-3 to TRBJ2-1; TRBD2 agrees at 10 bases. This CDR3 has 18 amino acids. Germline V gene data show CDR1 as MNHEY and CDR2 as SVGEGT. Germline trimming cut 2 bases from V and 2 bases from J; bases unmatched to any gene: 9. CDR3 protein: CASSYQFLGTSAYNEQFF. The CDR3 coding sequence is TGTGCCAGCAGTTACCAATTCCTCGGGACTAGCGCCTACAATGAGCAGTTCTTC.

Of note for this clonotype: A much bigger clone sits one base away, suggesting this may be a read error. The chain combines TRBV20-1 with TRBJ1-5, with D hard to call. This CDR3 contains 14 residues. CDR1 is DFQATT and CDR2 is SNEGSKA in the germline V gene (reference sequence). The CDR3 protein is CSARGEYSNQTQHF. As DNA, the CDR3 is TGCAGTGCTAGAGGCGAATATAGCAATCAGACCCAGCATTTT.

This clonotype was found many times. This likely comes from a read error, as the CDR3 has no conserved phenylalanine or tryptophan at its end. The chain employs TRBV5-1 and TRBJ2-1; possible D gene TRBD1, 5 bases. The germline gives CDR1 SGHRS, CDR2 YFSETQ. CDR3 length: 14 residues. V lost 1 base to trimming and J lost 6 bases, with 11 bases between them. The CDR3 DNA is TGCGCCAGCAGCTTGCTCCAGGGCGGCAATGAGCAGTTCTCC. Its protein product is CASSLLQGGNEQFS.

This clonotype was recorded at least ten times. The chain employs TRBV7-2 and TRBJ2-5; TRBD1 aligns across 7 bases. The CDR3 is 14 amino acids. After removal of 9 bases from V and 1 base from J, the junction contained 8 bases not matched to a gene. CDR1 is SGHTA and CDR2 is FQGNSA in the germline V gene. Here the CDR3 reads CASTGQTFQETQYF. The CDR3 DNA reads as TGTGCCAGTACGGGACAGACCTTCCAAGAGACCCAGTACTTC.

The chain links TRBV29-1 to TRBJ1-1; D is undetermined. This CDR3 is 11 amino acids long. The V end lost 7 bases, the J end lost 1 base, and 7 bases lay between the germline ends. Germline lookup yields CDR1 SQVTM and CDR2 ANQGSEA. The CDR3 loop is CSAGRNTEAFF. CDR3 sequence (DNA): TGCAGCGCGGGAAGGAACACTGAAGCTTTCTTT.

In its sample, this clonotype was seen many times. This chain links TRBV12-3 or TRBV12-4 with TRBJ2-2; 8 positions match TRBD2. There are 16 residues in the CDR3. With V trimmed by 3 bases and J by 3 bases, 6 bases remained unmatched. CDR3 sequence (DNA): TGTGCCAGCAGTTTCTACTCGGGAGGGTACACCGGGGAGCTGTTTTTT. Protein sequence: CASSFYSGGYTGELFF.

This clonotype was picked up many times. The genes are TRBV9 and TRBJ1-2; 7 nucleotides agree with TRBD1. The CDR3 has 15 residues. The germline gives CDR1 SGDLS, CDR2 YYNGEE. V shed 3 bases and J 4 bases; nucleotides not matched to a gene: 9. CDR3 DNA: TGTGCCAGCAGCGCAGACAGGGTTCTGAGCTATGGCTACACCTTC. It translates to CASSADRVLSYGYTF.

There are many counts of this clonotype. The chain joins TRBV5-4 to TRBJ2-5; possibly TRBD2 for D (6 bases). The CDR3 covers 14 residues. V was cut by 4 bases and J by 5 bases, with 15 bases left in between. Looked up from germline, CDR1 is SGHNT and CDR2 is YYREEE (reference sequence). The CDR3 region is CASSPPGVMETQYF. The CDR3 DNA is TGTGCCAGCAGCCCGCCGGGGGTGATGGAGACCCAGTACTTC.

This clonotype was counted a few times. The gene calls are TRBV24-1 and TRBJ2-5; 8 bases are shared with TRBD2. V gave up 3 bases and J gave up 5 bases; unmatched junction bases: 7. The germline gives CDR1 KGHDR, CDR2 SFDVKD. CDR3 length: 15 residues. CDR3 sequence (DNA): TGTGCCACCAGTGATCCGACTAGCGACGGGGAGACCCAGTACTTC. Translating gives CATSDPTSDGETQYF.

Note on this clonotype: A clone one base away is much larger, so this may be a read error. The rearrangement links TRBV27 to TRBJ2-7; D gene ambiguous. This CDR3 comprises 14 residues. CDR1 is MNHEY, CDR2 SMNVEV, per germline (reference sequence). Deletions cut 5 bases from V and 2 bases from J, with 13 bases between. This CDR3 reads CASSTKWVPYEQYV. The CDR3 nucleotides are TGTGCCAGCAGTACTAAGTGGGTTCCCTACGAGCAGTACGTC.

This clonotype turned up a few times. This chain uses TRBV13 with TRBJ1-2, with unresolved D. CDR1 is PRHDT, CDR2 FYEKMQ, per germline (reference sequence). Deletions cut 0 bases from V and 0 bases from J, with 14 bases between. This CDR3 region has 17 residues. CDR3 DNA: TGTGCCAGCAGCTTAGGCCTAGGTTCAGCATCTAACTATGGCTACACCTTC. It translates to CASSLGLGSASNYGYTF.

This clonotype was recorded at least ten times. The V gene is TRBV6-2 or TRBV6-3, the J gene TRBJ2-1, with D maybe TRBD2 (5 bases). From germline, CDR1 is MNHEY and CDR2 SVGEGT. Trimming stripped 11 bases from V and 4 bases from J, with 18 bases between. The CDR3 is 14 residues long. Here the CDR3 DNA reads TGTGCCGCAAGGAGGCGGTTGCCTTACAATGAGCAGTTCTTC. It codes for CAARRRLPYNEQFF.

This clonotype has only a few counts. CDR3 coding DNA: TGCGCCAGCAGCTTGAGACAAGCCCCAACAGATACGCAGTATTTT. Encoded protein: CASSLRQAPTDTQYF. The rearrangement links TRBV5-1 to TRBJ2-3; unclear D gene. The germline V and J ends were trimmed by 1 base and 3 bases, with 12 bases remaining between them. The CDR3 extends over 15 amino acids. Germline assignment: CDR1 SGHRS and CDR2 YFSETQ.

This rearrangement joins TRBV6-2 or TRBV6-3 to TRBJ2-3; TRBD2 agrees at 11 bases. J was trimmed by 2 bases and V by 6 bases; bases with no gene match: 10. Germline loops: CDR1 MNHEY, CDR2 SVGEGT. The CDR3 sequence is 17 residues long. CDR3 nucleotides: TGTGCCAGCAGGCGGACTAGCGGGTGGGATCCCACAGATACGCAGTATTTT. Translation: CASRRTSGWDPTDTQYF.

This clonotype was counted ten times or more. The chain has TRBV7-2 and TRBJ1-2; TRBD1 matches at 9 bases. The CDR3 consists of 14 residues. The ends lost 3 bases at V and 8 bases at J; junction bases unmatched: 7. Germline V CDR1 and CDR2: SGHTA, FQGNSA. CDR3 sequence reads: CASSFGTGLWGYTF. The CDR3 DNA sequence: TGTGCCAGCAGCTTTGGGACAGGGCTTTGGGGCTACACCTTC.

The sample holds many counts of this clonotype. The chain is built from TRBV7-8 and TRBJ2-1; 16 nucleotides line up with TRBD2. This CDR3 spans 18 amino acids. Germline trimming cut 3 bases from V and 8 bases from J; bases unmatched to any gene: 10. Germline lookup yields CDR1 SGHVS and CDR2 FQNEAQ. CDR3 DNA: TGTGCCAGCAGCTTGGGACTAGCGGGAGGGCCCGGGTGGCATGAGCAGTTCTTC. It yields the protein CASSLGLAGGPGWHEQFF. The full variable domain, rest sourced from reference TRBV7-8 and TRBJ2-1, is GAGVSQSPRYKVAKRGQDVALRCDPISGHVSLFWYQQALGQGPEFLTYFQNEAQLDKSGLPSDRFFAERPEGSVSTLKIQRTQQEDSAVYLCASSLGLAGGPGWHEQFFGPGTRLTVL.

In its sample, this clonotype was seen many times. The rearrangement joins TRBV7-2 to TRBJ2-7, with D perhaps TRBD1 (6 bases). Between the trimmed V and J ends, which lost 5 bases and 0 bases, there was a span of 14 bases. CDR1 is SGHTA and CDR2 is FQGNSA in the germline V gene. CDR3 length equals 15 residues. The CDR3 loop is CASSPTGLSSYEQYF. In DNA form, the CDR3 reads TGTGCCAGCAGCCCTACAGGGTTGAGCTCCTACGAGCAGTACTTC.

This clonotype was counted a few times. This chain connects TRBV20-1 to TRBJ2-4; D not certain. CDR1 is DFQATT and CDR2 is SNEGSKA in the germline V gene (reference sequence). V was cut by 6 bases and J by 7 bases, with 16 bases left in between. The CDR3 loop spans 13 amino acids. The CDR3 protein is CSATPEGRNIQYF. For the CDR3, the DNA is TGCAGTGCCACACCCGAAGGGCGGAACATTCAGTACTTC.

This clonotype was seen only a few times. The chain carries TRBV6-1 and TRBJ2-1, with D perhaps matching TRBD1 or TRBD2 (5 bases each). The CDR3 sequence is 15 residues long. CDR1 and CDR2 (germline): MNHNS, SASEGT. V was cut by 5 bases and J by 4 bases, with 15 bases left in between. This CDR3 reads CASSTGTLRYNEQFF. The CDR3 DNA is TGTGCCAGCAGTACGGGGACCCTTCGTTACAATGAGCAGTTCTTC.